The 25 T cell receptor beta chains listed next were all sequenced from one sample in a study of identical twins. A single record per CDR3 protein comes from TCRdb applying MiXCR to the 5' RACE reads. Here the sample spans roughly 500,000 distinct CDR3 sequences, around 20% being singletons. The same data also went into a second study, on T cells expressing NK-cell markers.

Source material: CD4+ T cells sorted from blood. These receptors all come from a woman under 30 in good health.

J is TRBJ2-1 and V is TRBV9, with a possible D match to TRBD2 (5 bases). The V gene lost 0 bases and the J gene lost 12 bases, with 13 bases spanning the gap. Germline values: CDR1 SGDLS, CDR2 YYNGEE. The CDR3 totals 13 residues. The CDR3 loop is CASSVDTRWVQFF. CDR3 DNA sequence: TGTGCCAGCAGCGTAGATACTAGATGGGTGCAGTTCTTC.

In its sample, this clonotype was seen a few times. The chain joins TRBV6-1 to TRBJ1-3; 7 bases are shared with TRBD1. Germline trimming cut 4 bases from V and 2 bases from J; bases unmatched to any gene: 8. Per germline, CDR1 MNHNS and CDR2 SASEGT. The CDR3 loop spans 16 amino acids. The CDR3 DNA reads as TGTGCCAGCAGTGCATCCGGGACAGCAGCTGGAAACACCATATATTTT. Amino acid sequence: CASSASGTAAGNTIYF.

CDR3 amino acids: CSVSRGSGNTIYF. The CDR3 DNA reads as TGCAGCGTATCGCGGGGCTCTGGAAACACCATATATTTT. This chain links TRBV29-1 with TRBJ1-3; D remains unclear. Per the germline V gene, CDR1 is SQVTM and CDR2 is ANQGSEA. V was trimmed by 6 bases and J by 0 bases, leaving 9 bases between them. The CDR3 sequence is 13 residues long. The full variable domain, rest sourced from reference TRBV29-1 and TRBJ1-3, is SAVISQKPSRDICQRGTSLTIQCQVDSQVTMMFWYRQQPGQSLTLIATANQGSEATYESGFVIDKFPISRPNLTFSTLTVSNMSPEDSSIYLCSVSRGSGNTIYFGEGSWLTVV.

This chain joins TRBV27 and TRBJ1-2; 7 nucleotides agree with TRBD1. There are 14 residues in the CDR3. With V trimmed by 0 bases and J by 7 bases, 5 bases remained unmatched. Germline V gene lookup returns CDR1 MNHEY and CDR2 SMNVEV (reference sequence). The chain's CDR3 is CASSLSSGGGGYTF. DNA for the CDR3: TGTGCCAGCAGTTTATCGTCAGGGGGTGGTGGCTACACCTTC.

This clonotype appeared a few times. CDR3 DNA sequence: TGCAGCGTCCCCGGCGGGACTAGAGTCAACAATGAGCAGTTCTTC. Its protein product is CSVPGGTRVNNEQFF. V gene TRBV29-1 combines with J gene TRBJ2-1; 8 nucleotides agree with TRBD2. The germline CDR1 and CDR2 sequences are SQVTM and ANQGSEA. The CDR3 totals 15 residues. Trimming removed 6 bases from V and 5 bases from J; junction bases left unmatched: 12.

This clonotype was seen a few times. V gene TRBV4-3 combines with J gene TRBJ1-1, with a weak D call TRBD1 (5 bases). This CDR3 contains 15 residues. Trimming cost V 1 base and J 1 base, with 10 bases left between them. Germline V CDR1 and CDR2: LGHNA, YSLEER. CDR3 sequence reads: CASSQGAGRNTEAFF. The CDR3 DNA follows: TGCGCCAGCAGCCAAGGCGCAGGGAGGAACACTGAAGCTTTCTTT.

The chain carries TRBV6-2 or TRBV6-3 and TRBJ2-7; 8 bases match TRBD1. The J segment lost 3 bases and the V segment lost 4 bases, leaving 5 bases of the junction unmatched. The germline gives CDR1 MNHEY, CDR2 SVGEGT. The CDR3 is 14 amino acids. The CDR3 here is CASSSHRGNYEQYF. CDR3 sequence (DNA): TGTGCCAGCAGTTCCCACAGGGGGAACTACGAGCAGTACTTC.

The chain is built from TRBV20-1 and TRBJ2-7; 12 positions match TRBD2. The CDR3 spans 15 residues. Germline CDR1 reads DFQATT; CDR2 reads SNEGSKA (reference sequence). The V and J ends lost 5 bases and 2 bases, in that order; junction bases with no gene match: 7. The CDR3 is CSALTSGGPTYEQYF. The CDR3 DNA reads TGCAGTGCTTTAACTAGCGGGGGGCCAACCTACGAGCAGTACTTC.

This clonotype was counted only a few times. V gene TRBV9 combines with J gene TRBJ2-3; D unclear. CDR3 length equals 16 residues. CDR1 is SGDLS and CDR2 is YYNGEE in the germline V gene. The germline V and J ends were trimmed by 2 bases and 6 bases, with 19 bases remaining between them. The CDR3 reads CASSVLGPTTPDTQYF. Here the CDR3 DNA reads TGTGCCAGCAGCGTCTTAGGACCCACCACTCCGGATACGCAGTATTTT.

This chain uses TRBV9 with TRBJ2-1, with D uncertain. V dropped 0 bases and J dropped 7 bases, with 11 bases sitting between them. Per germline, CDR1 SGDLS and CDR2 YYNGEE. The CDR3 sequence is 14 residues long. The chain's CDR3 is CASSVGNLKNEQFF. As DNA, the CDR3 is TGTGCCAGCAGCGTAGGAAACCTCAAGAATGAGCAGTTCTTC.

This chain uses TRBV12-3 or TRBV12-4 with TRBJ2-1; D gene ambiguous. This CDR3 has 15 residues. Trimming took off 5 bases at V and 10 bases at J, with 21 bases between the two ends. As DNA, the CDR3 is TGTGCCAGCAGTCTACCCGGTCGAGGTATCGGGGAGCAGTTCTTC. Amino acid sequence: CASSLPGRGIGEQFF.

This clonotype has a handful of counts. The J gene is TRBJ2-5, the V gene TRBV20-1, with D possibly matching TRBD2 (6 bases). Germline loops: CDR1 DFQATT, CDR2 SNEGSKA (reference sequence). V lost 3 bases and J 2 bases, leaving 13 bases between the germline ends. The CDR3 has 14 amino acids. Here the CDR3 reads CSARGSGMQETQYF. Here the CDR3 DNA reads TGCAGTGCTAGGGGTAGCGGAATGCAAGAGACCCAGTACTTC.

The CDR3 sequence: CASSWAGSGSPLHF. DNA for the CDR3: TGTGCCAGCAGTTGGGCTGGGAGTGGTTCACCCCTCCACTTT. This chain connects TRBV12-3 or TRBV12-4 to TRBJ1-6; D remains unclear. Trimming left V 4 bases short and J 9 bases short, with 13 bases between. This CDR3 contains 14 residues.

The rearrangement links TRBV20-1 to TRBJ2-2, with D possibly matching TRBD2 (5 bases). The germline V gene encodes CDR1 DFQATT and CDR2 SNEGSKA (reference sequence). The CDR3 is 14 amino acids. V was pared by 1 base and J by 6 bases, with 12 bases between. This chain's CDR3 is CSARAGSASGELFF. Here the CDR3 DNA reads TGCAGTGCTAGAGCGGGGAGCGCTTCCGGGGAGCTGTTTTTT.

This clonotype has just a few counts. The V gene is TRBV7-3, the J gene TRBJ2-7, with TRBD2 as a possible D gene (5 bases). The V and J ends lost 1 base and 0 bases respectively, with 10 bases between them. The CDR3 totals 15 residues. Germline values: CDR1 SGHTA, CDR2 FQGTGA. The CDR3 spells CASSLRASSSYEQYF. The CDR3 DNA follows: TGTGCCAGCAGCTTAAGGGCTAGCAGCTCCTACGAGCAGTACTTC.

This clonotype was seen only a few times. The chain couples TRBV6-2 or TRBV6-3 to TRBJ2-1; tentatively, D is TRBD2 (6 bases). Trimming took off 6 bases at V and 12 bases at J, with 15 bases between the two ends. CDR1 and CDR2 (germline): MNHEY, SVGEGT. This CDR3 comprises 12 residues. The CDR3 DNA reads TGTGCCAGCAGCCCCATGGACTATCGGCAGTTCTTC. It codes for CASSPMDYRQFF.

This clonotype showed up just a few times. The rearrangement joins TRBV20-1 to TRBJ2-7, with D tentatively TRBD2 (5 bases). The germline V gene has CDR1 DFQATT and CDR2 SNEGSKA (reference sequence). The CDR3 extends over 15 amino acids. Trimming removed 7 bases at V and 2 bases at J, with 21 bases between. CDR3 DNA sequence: TGCAGTGTCGAGAATTTGAAAGGAGGCACCTACGAGCAGTACTTC. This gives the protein CSVENLKGGTYEQYF.

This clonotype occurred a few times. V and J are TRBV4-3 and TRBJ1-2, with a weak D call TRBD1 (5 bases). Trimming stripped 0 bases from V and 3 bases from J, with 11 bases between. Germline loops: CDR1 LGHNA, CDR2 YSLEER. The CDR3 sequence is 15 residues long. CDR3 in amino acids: CASSQELGLDYGYTF. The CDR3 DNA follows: TGCGCCAGCAGCCAAGAACTGGGACTGGACTATGGCTACACCTTC.

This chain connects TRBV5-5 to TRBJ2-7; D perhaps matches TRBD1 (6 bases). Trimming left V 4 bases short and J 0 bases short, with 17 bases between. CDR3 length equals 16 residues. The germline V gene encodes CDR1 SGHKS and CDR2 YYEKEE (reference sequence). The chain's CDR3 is CASSPWGDRHSYEQYF. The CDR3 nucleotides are TGTGCCAGCAGCCCCTGGGGAGACAGGCACTCCTACGAGCAGTACTTC.

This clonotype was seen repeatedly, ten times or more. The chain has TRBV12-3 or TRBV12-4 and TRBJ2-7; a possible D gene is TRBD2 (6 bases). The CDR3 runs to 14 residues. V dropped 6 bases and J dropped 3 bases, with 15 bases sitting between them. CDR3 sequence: CASSLGVAVYEQYF. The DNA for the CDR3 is TGTGCCAGCAGCCTTGGGGTAGCGGTCTACGAGCAGTACTTC.

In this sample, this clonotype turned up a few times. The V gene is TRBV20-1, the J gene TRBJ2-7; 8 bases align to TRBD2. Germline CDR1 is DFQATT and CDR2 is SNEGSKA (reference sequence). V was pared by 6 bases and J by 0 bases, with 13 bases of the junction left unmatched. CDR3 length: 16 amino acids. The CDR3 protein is CSATSSGSPSSYEQYF. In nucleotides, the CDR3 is TGCAGTGCAACCTCTAGCGGGTCCCCGAGCTCCTACGAGCAGTACTTC.

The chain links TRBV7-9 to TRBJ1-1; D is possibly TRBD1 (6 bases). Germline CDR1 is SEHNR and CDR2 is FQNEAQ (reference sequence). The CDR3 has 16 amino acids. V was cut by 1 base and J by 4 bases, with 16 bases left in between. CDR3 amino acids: CASSLGEDRGGTEAFF. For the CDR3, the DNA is TGTGCCAGCAGCTTAGGAGAGGACAGAGGGGGCACTGAAGCTTTCTTT. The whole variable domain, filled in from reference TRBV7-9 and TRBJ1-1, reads DTGVSQNPRHKITKRGQNVTFRCDPISEHNRLYWYRQTLGQGPEFLTYFQNEAQLEKSRLLSDRFSAERPKGSFSTLEIQRTEQGDSAMYLCASSLGEDRGGTEAFFGQGTRLTVV.

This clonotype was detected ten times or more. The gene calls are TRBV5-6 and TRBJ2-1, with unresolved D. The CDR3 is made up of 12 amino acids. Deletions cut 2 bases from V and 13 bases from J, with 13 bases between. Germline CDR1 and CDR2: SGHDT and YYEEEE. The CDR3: CASSFLETQQFF. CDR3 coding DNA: TGTGCCAGCAGCTTCCTAGAAACGCAACAGTTCTTC.

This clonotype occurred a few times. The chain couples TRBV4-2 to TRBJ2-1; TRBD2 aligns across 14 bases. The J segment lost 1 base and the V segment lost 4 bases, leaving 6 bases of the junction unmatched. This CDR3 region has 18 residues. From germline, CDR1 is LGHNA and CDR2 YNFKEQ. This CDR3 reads CASSPGTSGGGSYNEQFF. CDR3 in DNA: TGTGCCAGCAGCCCTGGGACTAGCGGGGGAGGGTCCTACAATGAGCAGTTCTTC.

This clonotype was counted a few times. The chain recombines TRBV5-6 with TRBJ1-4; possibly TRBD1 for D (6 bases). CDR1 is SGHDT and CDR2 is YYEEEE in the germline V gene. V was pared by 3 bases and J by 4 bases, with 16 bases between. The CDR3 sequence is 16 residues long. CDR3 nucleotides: TGTGCCAGCAGCTGGGGGCCCCCGGGGCGTAATGAAAAACTGTTTTTT. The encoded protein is CASSWGPPGRNEKLFF.